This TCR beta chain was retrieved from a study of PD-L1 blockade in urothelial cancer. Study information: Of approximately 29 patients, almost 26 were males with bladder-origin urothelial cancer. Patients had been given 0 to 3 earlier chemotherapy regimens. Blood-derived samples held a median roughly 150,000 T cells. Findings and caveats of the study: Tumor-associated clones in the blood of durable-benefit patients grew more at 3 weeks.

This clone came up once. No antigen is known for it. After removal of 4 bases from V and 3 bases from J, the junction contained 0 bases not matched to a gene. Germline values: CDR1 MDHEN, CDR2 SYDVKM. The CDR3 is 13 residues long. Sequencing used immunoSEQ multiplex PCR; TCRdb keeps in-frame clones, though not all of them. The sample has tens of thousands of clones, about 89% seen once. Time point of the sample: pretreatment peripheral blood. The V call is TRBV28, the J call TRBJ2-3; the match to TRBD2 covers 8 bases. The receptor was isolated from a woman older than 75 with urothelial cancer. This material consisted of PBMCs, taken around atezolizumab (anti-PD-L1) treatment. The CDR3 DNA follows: TGTGCCAGCAGTTCGGGGGGGACAGATACGCAGTATTTT. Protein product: CASSSGGTDTQYF.